This TCR beta chain was captured by sequencing in a study of tumor and adjacent non-tumor tissue in lung cancer. This sample's RNA came from whole unsorted tissue. TCRbeta libraries were built with three rounds of nested PCR, modified from ARM-PCR. From the multiplex PCR reads, TCRdb called clonotypes with MiXCR, one entry per CDR3 protein. The table includes over 60,000 distinct CDR3 sequences, roughly 76% detected once. The CDR3 covers 14 residues. Germline assignment: CDR1 SQVTM and CDR2 ANQGSEA. V dropped 4 bases and J dropped 4 bases, with 14 bases sitting between them. The genes are TRBV29-1 and TRBJ2-1, with D possibly TRBD2 on 6 matching bases. The sample consisted of lung tumor tissue. This TCR came from a woman aged 45-60 years with non-small cell lung cancer. The CDR3 spells CSVGAGWNYNEQFF. DNA for the CDR3: TGCAGCGTTGGGGCGGGATGGAATTACAATGAGCAGTTCTTC.